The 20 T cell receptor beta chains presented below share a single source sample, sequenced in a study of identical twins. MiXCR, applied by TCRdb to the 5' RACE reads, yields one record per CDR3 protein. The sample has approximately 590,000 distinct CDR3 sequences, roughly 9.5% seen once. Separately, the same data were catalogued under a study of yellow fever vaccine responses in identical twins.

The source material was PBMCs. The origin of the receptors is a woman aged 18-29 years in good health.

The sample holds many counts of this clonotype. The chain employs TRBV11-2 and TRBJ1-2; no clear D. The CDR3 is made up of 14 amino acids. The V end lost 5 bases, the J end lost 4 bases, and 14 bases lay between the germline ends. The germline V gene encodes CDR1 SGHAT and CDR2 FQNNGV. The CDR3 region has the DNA TGTGCCAGCAGCGGAGGCAGCTCCTTCTATGGCTACACCTTC. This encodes CASSGGSSFYGYTF.

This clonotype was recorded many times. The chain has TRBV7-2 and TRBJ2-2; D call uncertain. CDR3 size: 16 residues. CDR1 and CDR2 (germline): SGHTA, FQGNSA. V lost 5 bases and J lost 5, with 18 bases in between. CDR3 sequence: CASSLGRLQVTGELFF. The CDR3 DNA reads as TGTGCCAGCAGCCTAGGACGGCTTCAGGTGACCGGGGAGCTGTTTTTT.

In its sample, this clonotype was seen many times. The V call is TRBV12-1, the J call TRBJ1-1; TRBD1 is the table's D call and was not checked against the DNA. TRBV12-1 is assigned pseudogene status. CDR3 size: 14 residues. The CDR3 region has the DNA TGTGCCAGTTCCCCCGGACAGGGAAAAACTGAAGCTTTCTTT. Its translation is CASSPGQGKTEAFF.

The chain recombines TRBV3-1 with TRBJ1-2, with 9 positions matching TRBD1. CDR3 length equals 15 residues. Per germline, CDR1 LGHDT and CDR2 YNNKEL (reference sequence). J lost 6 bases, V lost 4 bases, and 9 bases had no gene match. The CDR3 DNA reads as TGTGCCAGCAGCCGAATCGGACAGGGGTTCAATGGCTACACCTTC. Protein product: CASSRIGQGFNGYTF.

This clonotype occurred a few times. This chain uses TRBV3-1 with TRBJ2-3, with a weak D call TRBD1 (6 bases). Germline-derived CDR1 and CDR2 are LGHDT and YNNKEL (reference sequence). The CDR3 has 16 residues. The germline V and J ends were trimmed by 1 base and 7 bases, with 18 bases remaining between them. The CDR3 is CASSQGWGQGPNTQYF. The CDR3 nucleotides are TGTGCCAGCAGCCAAGGCTGGGGGCAGGGCCCCAATACGCAGTATTTT.

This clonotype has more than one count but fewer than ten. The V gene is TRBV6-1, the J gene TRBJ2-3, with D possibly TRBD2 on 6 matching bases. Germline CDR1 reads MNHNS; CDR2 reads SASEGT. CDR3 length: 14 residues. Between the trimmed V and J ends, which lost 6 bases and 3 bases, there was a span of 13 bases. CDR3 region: CASRRRTKTDTQYF. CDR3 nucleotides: TGTGCCAGCAGGCGTCGGACTAAGACAGATACGCAGTATTTT.

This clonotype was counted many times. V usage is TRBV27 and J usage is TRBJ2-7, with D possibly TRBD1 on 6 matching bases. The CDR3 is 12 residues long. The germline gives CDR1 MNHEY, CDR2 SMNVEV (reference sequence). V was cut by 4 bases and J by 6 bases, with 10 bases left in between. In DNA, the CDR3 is TGTGCCAGCAGTTCCACAGGGAGCGAGCAGTACTTC. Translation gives CASSSTGSEQYF.

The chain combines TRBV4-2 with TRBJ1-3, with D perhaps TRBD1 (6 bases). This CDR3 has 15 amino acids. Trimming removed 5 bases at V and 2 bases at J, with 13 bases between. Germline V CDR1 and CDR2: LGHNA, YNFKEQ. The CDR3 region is CASSKPGDTGNTIYF. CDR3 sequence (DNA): TGTGCCAGCAGCAAACCCGGGGACACTGGAAACACCATATATTTT.

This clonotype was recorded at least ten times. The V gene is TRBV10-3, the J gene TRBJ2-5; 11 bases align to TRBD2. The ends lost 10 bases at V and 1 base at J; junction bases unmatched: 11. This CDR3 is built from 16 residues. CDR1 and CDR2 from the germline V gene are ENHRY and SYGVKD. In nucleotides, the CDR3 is TGTGCCACCCGTCTAGCGGGAGGCTATAGCCAAGAGACCCAGTACTTC. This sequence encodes CATRLAGGYSQETQYF.

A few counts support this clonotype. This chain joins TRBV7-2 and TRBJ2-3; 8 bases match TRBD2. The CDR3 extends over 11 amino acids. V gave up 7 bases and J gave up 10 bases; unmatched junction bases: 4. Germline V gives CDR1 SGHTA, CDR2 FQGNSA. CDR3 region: CASTPGGAQYF. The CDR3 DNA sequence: TGTGCCAGCACCCCCGGGGGGGCGCAGTATTTT.

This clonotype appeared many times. DNA of the CDR3: TGTGCCAGCAGCCCTGGGATTTACAATGAGCAGTTCTTC. Translating gives CASSPGIYNEQFF. The J gene is TRBJ2-1, the V gene TRBV6-6; D remains ambiguous. The germline V and J ends were trimmed by 6 bases and 4 bases, with 10 bases remaining between them. The germline V gene has CDR1 MNHNY and CDR2 SVGAGI (reference sequence). This CDR3 is 13 amino acids long.

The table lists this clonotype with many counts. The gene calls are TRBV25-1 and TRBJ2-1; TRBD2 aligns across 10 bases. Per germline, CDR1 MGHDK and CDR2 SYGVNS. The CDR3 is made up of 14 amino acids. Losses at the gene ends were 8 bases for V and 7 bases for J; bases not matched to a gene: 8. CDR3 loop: CASATSGGGNEQFF. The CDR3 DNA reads TGTGCCAGCGCCACGAGCGGGGGGGGTAATGAGCAGTTCTTC.

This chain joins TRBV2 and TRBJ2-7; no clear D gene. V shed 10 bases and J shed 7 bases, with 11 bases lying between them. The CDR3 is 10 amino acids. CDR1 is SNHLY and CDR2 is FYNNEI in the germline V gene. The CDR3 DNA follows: TGTGCCATACGGGTCGATGAGCAGTACTTC. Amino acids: CAIRVDEQYF.

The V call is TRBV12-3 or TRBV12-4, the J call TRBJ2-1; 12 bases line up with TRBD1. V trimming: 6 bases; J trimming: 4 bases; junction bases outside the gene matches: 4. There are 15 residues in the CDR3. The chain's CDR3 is CASSRDRGLYNEQFF. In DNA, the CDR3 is TGTGCCAGCAGCCGGGACAGGGGGCTATACAATGAGCAGTTCTTC.

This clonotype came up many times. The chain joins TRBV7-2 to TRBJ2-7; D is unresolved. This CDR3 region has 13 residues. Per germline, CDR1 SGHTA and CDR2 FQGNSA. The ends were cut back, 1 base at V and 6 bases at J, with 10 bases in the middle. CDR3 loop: CASSLGVTGEQYF. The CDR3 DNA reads TGTGCCAGCAGCTTAGGGGTGACGGGCGAGCAGTACTTC.

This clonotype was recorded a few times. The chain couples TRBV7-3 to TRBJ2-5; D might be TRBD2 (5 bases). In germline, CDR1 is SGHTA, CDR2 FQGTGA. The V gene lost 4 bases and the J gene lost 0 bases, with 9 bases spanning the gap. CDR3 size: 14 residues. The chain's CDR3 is CASSSSGDQETQYF. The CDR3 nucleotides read TGTGCCAGCAGCTCGTCCGGGGACCAAGAGACCCAGTACTTC.

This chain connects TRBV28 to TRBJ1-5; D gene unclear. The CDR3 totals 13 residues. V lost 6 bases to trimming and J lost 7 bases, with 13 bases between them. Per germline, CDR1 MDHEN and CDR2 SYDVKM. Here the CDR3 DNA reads TGTGCCAGCAGCCCCGTTCTAGGGCAGCCCCAGCATTTT. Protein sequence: CASSPVLGQPQHF.

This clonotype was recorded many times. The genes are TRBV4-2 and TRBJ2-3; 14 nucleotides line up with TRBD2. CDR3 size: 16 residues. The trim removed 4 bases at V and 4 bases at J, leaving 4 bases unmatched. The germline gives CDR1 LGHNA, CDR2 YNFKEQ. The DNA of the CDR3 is TGTGCCAGCAGCCCCCGACTAGCGGGAGGGCCAGATACGCAGTATTTT. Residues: CASSPRLAGGPDTQYF.

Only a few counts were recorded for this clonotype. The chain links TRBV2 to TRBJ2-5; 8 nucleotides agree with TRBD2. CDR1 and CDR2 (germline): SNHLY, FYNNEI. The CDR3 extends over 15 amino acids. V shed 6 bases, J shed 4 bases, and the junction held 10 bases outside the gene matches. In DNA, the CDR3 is TGTGCCAGCAGGCCCGGGACTAGGTTACGAGAGACCCAGTACTTC. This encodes CASRPGTRLRETQYF.

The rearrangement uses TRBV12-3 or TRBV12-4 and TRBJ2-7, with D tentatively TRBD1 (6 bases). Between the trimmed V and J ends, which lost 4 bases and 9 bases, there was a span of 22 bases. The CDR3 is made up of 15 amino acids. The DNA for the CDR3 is TGTGCCAGCAGTTCGGAAGCCGGGACATATCGTGTGCAGTACTTC. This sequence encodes CASSSEAGTYRVQYF.